Each of the 2 T cell receptor beta chains below was sequenced from the same sample in a study of blood T cell repertoires in COVID-19. TCRdb keeps only in-frame clones here, not all; method: immunoSEQ multiplex PCR. The table has hundreds of thousands of clones, roughly 80% seen once; the top ten hold roughly 4%. The sequencing sample was made of PBMCs or T cells enriched from blood (not recorded which). The receptor set was obtained from a man aged 30-40 years with acute COVID-19.

V gene TRBV7-2 combines with J gene TRBJ2-5, with a tentative D call TRBD1 (6 bases). Trimming stripped 4 bases from V and 2 bases from J, with 11 bases between. The germline V gene encodes CDR1 SGHTA and CDR2 FQGNSA. The length of the CDR3 is 14 residues. CDR3 DNA: TGTGCCAGCAGCTACTTCCAGGGGCAAGAGACCCAGTACTTC. It yields the protein CASSYFQGQETQYF. The whole variable domain, filled in from reference TRBV7-2 and TRBJ2-5, reads GAGVSQSPSNKVTEKGKDVELRCDPISGHTALYWYRQSLGQGLEFLIYFQGNSAPDKSGLPSDRFSAERTGGSVSTLTIQRTQQEDSAVYLCASSYFQGQETQYFGPGTRLLVL.

The chain employs TRBV19 and TRBJ2-1, with a weak D call TRBD2 (6 bases). This CDR3 is built from 14 residues. The V end was cut by 4 bases, the J end by 6 bases, with 13 bases between. Germline lookup yields CDR1 LNHDA and CDR2 SQIVND (reference sequence). CDR3 sequence: CASSTRGFSNEQFF. The CDR3 coding sequence is TGTGCCAGTAGTACCCGGGGGTTCTCCAATGAGCAGTTCTTC. The full variable domain, its missing parts supplied by reference TRBV19 and TRBJ2-1, is DGGITQSPKYLFRKEGQNVTLSCEQNLNHDAMYWYRQDPGQGLRLIYYSQIVNDFQKGDIAEGYSVSREKKESFPLTVTSAQKNPTAFYLCASSTRGFSNEQFFGPGTRLTVL.